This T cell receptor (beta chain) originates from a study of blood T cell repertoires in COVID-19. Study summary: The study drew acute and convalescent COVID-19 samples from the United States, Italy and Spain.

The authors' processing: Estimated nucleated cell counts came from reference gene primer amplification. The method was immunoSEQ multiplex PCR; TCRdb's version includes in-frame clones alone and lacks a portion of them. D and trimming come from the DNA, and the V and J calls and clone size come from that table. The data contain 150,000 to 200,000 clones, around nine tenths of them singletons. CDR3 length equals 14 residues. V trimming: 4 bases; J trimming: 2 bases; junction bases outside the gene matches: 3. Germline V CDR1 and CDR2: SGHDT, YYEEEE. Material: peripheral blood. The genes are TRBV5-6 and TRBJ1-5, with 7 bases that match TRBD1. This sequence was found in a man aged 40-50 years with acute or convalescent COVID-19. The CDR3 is CASSSTGGNQPQHF. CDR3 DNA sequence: TGTGCCAGCAGCAGTACAGGGGGCAATCAGCCCCAGCATTTT. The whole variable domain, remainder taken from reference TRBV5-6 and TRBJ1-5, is DAGVTQSPTHLIKTRGQQVTLRCSPKSGHDTVSWYQQALGQGPQFIFQYYEEEERQRGNFPDRFSGHQFPNYSSELNVNALLLGDSALYLCASSSTGGNQPQHFGDGTRLSIL.